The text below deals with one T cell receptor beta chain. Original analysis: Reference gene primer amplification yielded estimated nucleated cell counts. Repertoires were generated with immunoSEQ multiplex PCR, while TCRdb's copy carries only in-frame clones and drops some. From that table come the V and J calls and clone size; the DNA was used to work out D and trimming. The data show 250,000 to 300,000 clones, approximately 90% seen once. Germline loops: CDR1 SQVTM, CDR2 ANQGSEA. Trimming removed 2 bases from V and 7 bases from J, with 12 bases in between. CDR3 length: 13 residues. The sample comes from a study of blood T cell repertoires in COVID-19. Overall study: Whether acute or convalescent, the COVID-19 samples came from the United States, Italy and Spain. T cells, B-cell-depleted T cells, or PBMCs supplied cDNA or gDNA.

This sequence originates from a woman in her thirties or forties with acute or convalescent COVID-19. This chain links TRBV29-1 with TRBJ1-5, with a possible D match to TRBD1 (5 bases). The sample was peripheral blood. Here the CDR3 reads CSVELGGGQPQHF. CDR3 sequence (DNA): TGCAGCGTTGAACTCGGGGGAGGACAGCCCCAGCATTTT.